This T cell receptor beta chain was recorded in a study of blood T cell repertoires in COVID-19. Study as a whole: The United States, Italy and Spain provided the acute and convalescent COVID-19 samples. Nucleic acid was either cDNA or gDNA, and it came from T cells, B-cell-depleted T cells, or PBMCs.

V was pared by 4 bases and J by 9 bases, with 13 bases of the junction left unmatched. The germline V gene has CDR1 SEHNR and CDR2 FQNEAQ (reference sequence). CDR3 size: 16 residues. Profiling relied on immunoSEQ multiplex PCR, and the TCRdb table lists in-frame clones only, not all of them. This sample has 300,000 to 400,000 clones; approximately 88% occur once, and the top ten carry roughly 0.97%. Participant age was roughly 18 to 95 years, and participants resided in fewer than 30 US areas. Categorization into cohorts depended on clinical history that participants reported. In its sample, this clone was seen a few times.

The chain has TRBV7-9 and TRBJ2-1; 9 nucleotides line up with TRBD1. Sequencing input: PBMCs or T cells enriched from blood (not recorded which). This receptor was taken from a woman aged 25 to 39 with acute COVID-19. The CDR3 sequence is CASSYLPYRGQVEQFF. Here the CDR3 DNA reads TGTGCCAGCAGCTACCTTCCTTACAGGGGGCAGGTTGAGCAGTTCTTC.